This T cell receptor beta chain was identified during a study of T cell clonality in common variable immunodeficiency. Study-level points and caveats: Reportedly, TCR beta sequences from common variable immunodeficiency showed fewer deletions and N-nucleotide insertions.

Method: immunoSEQ multiplex PCR; TCRdb's copy keeps in-frame clones and lacks some. Listed for the sample are tens of thousands of clones, none seen a single time. This clone was seen ten or more times. The antigen is undetermined. The read is 3 residues too short to cover the CDR3 end, so that end is filled in from the germline J gene. Germline loops: CDR1 DFQATT, CDR2 SNEGSKA (reference sequence). The V gene end was trimmed by 2 bases and the J gene end by 4 bases; junction bases not matched to a gene: 4. The CDR3 has 14 residues. The sequence derives from a person aged 18 to 75 in good health. Sequenced sample: peripheral blood mononuclear cells. V usage is TRBV20-1 and J usage is TRBJ2-5; TRBD2 matches at 10 bases. Partial CDR3 DNA: TGCAGTGCTAGAAAAGCGGGGGGGCGAGAGACC. Translated: CSARKAGGRET. The full CDR3 protein reads CSARKAGGRETQYF.